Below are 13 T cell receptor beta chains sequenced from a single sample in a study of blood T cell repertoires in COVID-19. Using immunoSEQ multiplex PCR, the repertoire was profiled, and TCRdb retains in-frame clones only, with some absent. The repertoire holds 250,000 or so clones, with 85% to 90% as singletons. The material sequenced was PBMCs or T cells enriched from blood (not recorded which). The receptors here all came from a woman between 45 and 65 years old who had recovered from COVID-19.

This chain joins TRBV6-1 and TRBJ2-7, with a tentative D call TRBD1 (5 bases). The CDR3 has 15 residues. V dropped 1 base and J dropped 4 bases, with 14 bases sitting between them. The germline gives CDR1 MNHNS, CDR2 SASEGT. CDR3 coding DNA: TGTGCCAGCAGTGAAGATGGCAGGGCAACTTACGAGCAGTACTTC. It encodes CASSEDGRATYEQYF.

The CDR3 reads CASSLDLRQSYGYTF. As DNA, the CDR3 is TGTGCCAGCAGCTTAGATCTCCGTCAGTCCTATGGCTACACCTTC. The chain has TRBV11-2 and TRBJ1-2; no clear D. V lost 0 bases and J lost 4, with 12 bases in between. This CDR3 is built from 15 residues. CDR1 and CDR2 (germline): SGHAT, FQNNGV. Combining the CDR3 with reference TRBV11-2 and TRBJ1-2 gives the whole variable domain EAGVAQSPRYKIIEKRQSVAFWCNPISGHATLYWYQQILGQGPKLLIQFQNNGVVDDSQLPKDRFSAERLKGVDSTLKIQPAKLEDSAVYLCASSLDLRQSYGYTFGSGTRLTVV.

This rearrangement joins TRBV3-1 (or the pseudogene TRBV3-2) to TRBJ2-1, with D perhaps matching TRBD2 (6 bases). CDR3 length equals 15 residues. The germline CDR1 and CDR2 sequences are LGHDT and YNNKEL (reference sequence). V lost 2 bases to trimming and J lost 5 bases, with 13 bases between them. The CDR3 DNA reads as TGTGCCAGCAGCCAATTTTCTGGCGGGAACAATGAGCAGTTCTTC. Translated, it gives CASSQFSGGNNEQFF.

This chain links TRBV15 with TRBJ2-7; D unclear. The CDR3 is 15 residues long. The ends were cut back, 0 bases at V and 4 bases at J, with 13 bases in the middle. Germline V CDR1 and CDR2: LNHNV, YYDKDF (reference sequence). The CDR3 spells CATSRDQVFQYEQYF. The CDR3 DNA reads TGTGCCACCAGCAGAGATCAAGTCTTCCAGTACGAGCAGTACTTC.

The DNA for the CDR3 is TGTGCCAGCAGCTCACAGGGGGACTATGGCTACACCTTC. It specifies CASSSQGDYGYTF. This chain links TRBV5-4 with TRBJ1-2; the match to TRBD1 covers 8 bases. Trimming took 3 bases from V and 3 from J; bases not matched to a gene: 1. The CDR3 contains 13 residues. Germline V gene lookup returns CDR1 SGHNT and CDR2 YYREEE (reference sequence).

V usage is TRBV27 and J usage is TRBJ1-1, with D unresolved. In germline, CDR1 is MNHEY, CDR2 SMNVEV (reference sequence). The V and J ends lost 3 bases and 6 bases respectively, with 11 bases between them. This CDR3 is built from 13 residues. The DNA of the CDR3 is TGTGCCAGCAGTTTGGGAGGGCGGGCTGAAGCTTTCTTT. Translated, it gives CASSLGGRAEAFF.

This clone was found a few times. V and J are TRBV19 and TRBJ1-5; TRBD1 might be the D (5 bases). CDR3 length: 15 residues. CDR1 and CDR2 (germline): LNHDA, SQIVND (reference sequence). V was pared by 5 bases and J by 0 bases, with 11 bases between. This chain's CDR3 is CASSSSQGSNQPQHF. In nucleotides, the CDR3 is TGTGCCAGTAGTTCCTCTCAGGGTAGCAATCAGCCCCAGCATTTT. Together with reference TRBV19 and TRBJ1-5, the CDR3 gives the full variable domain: DGGITQSPKYLFRKEGQNVTLSCEQNLNHDAMYWYRQDPGQGLRLIYYSQIVNDFQKGDIAEGYSVSREKKESFPLTVTSAQKNPTAFYLCASSSSQGSNQPQHFGDGTRLSIL.

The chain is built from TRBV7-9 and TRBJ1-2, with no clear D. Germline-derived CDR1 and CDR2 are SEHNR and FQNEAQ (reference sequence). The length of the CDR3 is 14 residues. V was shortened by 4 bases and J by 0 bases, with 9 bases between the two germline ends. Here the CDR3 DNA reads TGTGCCAGCAGCTCACTCGAAGCTAACTATGGCTACACCTTC. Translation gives CASSSLEANYGYTF.

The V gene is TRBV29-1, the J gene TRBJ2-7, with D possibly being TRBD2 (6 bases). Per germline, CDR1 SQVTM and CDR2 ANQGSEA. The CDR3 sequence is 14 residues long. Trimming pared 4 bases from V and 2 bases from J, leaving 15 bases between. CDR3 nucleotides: TGCAGCGTTGTTAGCGGCCACCAGCCCTACGAGCAGTACTTC. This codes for CSVVSGHQPYEQYF.

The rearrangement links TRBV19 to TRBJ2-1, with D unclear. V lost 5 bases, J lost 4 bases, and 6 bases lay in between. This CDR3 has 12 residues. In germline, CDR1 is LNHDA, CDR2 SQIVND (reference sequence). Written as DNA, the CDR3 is TGTGCCAGTAGTCCAGGTTACAATGAGCAGTTCTTC. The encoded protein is CASSPGYNEQFF.

In nucleotides, the CDR3 is TGTGCCAGCAGTGCCCGAGGAAGATCTAATGAAAAACTGTTTTTT. Translation: CASSARGRSNEKLFF. The chain joins TRBV2 to TRBJ1-4; D is ambiguous. This CDR3 is built from 15 residues. V was pared by 4 bases and J by 3 bases, with 12 bases between. In germline, CDR1 is SNHLY, CDR2 FYNNEI.

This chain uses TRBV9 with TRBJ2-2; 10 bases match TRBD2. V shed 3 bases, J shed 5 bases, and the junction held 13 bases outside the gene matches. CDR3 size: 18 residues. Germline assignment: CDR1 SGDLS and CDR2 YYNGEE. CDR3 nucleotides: TGTGCCAGCAGCGGCCCTGGACTGAAGCGGGAGGGTACCGGGGAGCTGTTTTTT. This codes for CASSGPGLKREGTGELFF.

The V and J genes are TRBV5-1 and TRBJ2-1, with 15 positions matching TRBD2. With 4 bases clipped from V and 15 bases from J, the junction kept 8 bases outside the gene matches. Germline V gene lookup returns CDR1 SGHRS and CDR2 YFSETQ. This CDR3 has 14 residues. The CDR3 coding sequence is TGCGCCAGCAGCCCGGGACTAGCGGGAGGTGGGGGGTTCTTC. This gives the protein CASSPGLAGGGGFF.